The 8 T cell receptor beta chains reported below all come from one sample, sequenced in a study of shared clonotypes between healthy human individuals. Sequencing used immunoSEQ multiplex PCR; TCRdb keeps in-frame clones, though not all of them. The sample lists 600,000 or so clones, 85% to 95% occurring once. CD8 cells regarded as naive lacked CD45RO, were positively chosen for CCR7, and omitted terminally differentiated effector memory CD45RA+ cells. Specimen: naive CD8+ T cells sorted from blood. Receptor source: a woman in her twenties or thirties in good health.

On this clone: In the same sample, other DNA sequences code for this CDR3. This sequence joins TRBV6-5 and TRBJ1-5; the D gene is possibly TRBD1 (5 bases). The germline CDR1 and CDR2 sequences are MNHEY and SVGAGI. The V gene lost 0 bases and the J gene lost 4 bases, with 10 bases spanning the gap. The CDR3 has 15 residues. CDR3 residues: CASSYSGGTNQPQHF. The CDR3, as DNA: TGTGCCAGCAGTTACTCGGGAGGGACTAATCAGCCCCAGCATTTT.

The V gene is TRBV7-9, the J gene TRBJ1-1, with a weak D call TRBD1 (6 bases). In germline, CDR1 is SEHNR, CDR2 FQNEAQ (reference sequence). This CDR3 is 13 amino acids long. V lost 11 bases to trimming and J lost 0 bases, with 13 bases between them. The CDR3 region is CAGSDSLNTEAFF. CDR3 sequence (DNA): TGTGCCGGGTCGGACAGTCTGAACACTGAAGCTTTCTTT.

A few counts support this clone. Other DNA variants within this sample encode the same CDR3. The J gene is TRBJ2-7, the V gene TRBV27; 8 bases map to TRBD1. CDR3 length: 11 amino acids. The germline CDR1 and CDR2 sequences are MNHEY and SMNVEV (reference sequence). With V trimmed by 6 bases and J by 6 bases, 1 base remained unmatched. The CDR3 DNA reads TGTGCCAGCAGGACAGGGGTCGAGCAGTACTTC. Translated, it gives CASRTGVEQYF.

V is TRBV27 and J is TRBJ2-7; D perhaps matches TRBD1 (6 bases). This CDR3 comprises 14 residues. CDR1 is MNHEY and CDR2 is SMNVEV in the germline V gene (reference sequence). The ends were cut back, 6 bases at V and 3 bases at J, with 15 bases in the middle. The CDR3 DNA reads as TGTGCCAGCAGGGAAGGTCCGACAGGCTACGAGCAGTACTTC. Translation: CASREGPTGYEQYF.

The chain links TRBV19 to TRBJ2-5, with 7 bases matching TRBD2. The J call may be incorrect, as the DNA end agrees better with TRBJ2-7. This CDR3 is 15 amino acids long. The germline gives CDR1 LNHDA, CDR2 SQIVND (reference sequence). This CDR3 reads CASSPPLAASYEQYF. CDR3 coding DNA: TGTGCCAGTAGCCCCCCTCTAGCGGCCTCCTACGAGCAGTACTTC.

Worth noting for this clone: Other DNA sequences of this sample code for an identical CDR3. The chain joins TRBV28 to TRBJ1-5; D is uncertain. Germline lookup yields CDR1 MDHEN and CDR2 SYDVKM. Trimming removed 5 bases from V and 4 bases from J, with 6 bases in between. The CDR3 extends over 12 amino acids. CDR3 coding DNA: TGTGCCAGCAGTCCTCGGAATCAGCCCCAGCATTTT. Protein sequence: CASSPRNQPQHF.

The chain joins TRBV19 to TRBJ2-7; 7 bases are shared with TRBD1. Germline V gene sequence: CDR1 LNHDA, CDR2 SQIVND (reference sequence). This CDR3 is built from 15 residues. V lost 1 base, J lost 1 base, and 4 bases stayed unmatched. The CDR3 region is CASSIAGQISYEQYF. CDR3 nucleotides: TGTGCCAGTAGTATAGCGGGACAGATTTCCTACGAGCAGTACTTC.

This clone was recorded once. The V gene is TRBV9, the J gene TRBJ2-2, with 7 bases matching TRBD2. From germline, CDR1 is SGDLS and CDR2 YYNGEE. This CDR3 is 16 amino acids long. Trimming removed 0 bases from V and 6 bases from J; junction bases left unmatched: 8. CDR3 amino acids: CASSVGEGPLAGELFF. The CDR3 DNA reads as TGTGCCAGCAGCGTAGGGGAGGGTCCGTTGGCCGGGGAGCTGTTTTTT.